This TCR beta chain comes out of a study of regulatory and conventional T cells in RAG deficiency (dated by TCRdb to the late 2010s). Context from the whole study: High-throughput TCR beta sequencing was used to compare the diversity and composition of the Treg, conventional CD4+ and CD8+ T cell repertoires of RAG-deficient patients with those of healthy controls. What the authors observed across the whole study: Shorter CDR3 lengths were found in all patient T-cell subsets, and >75% Treg-Tconv repertoire overlap at nucleotide and amino acid level was observed in Omenn syndrome patients. Some T-cell subset analyses were not performed for some subjects. In Omenn syndrome and CID/AS patients compared with controls, about 98-fold fewer unique TCR beta sequences were detected from Treg cells, versus around 10-fold fewer for other subsets. RAG-deficient patients showed markedly lower Shannon entropy and higher Simpson indices than control T-cell subpopulations. The CD25-high CD127-low cells sorted from Omenn syndrome patients may be peripherally activated cells rather than true Treg cells.

Before genomic DNA extraction, conventional CD4+ T cells were isolated from blood as CD25-low CD127-high cells. Repertoire analyses used roughly 8 healthy control donors as the comparison group. Library method: the immunoSEQ multiplex PCR assay. Rearranged TCR beta chain products were amplified from genomic DNA of sorted T-cell subsets and sequenced. Turning to the authors' computational methods: Shannon entropy and Simpson indices were used to measure how diverse the repertoire of productive TCR beta rearrangements was. To assess clonal expansion, the frequencies of the 100 most abundant productive TCR beta clonotypes were added up as a share of total reads. The TRB repertoires were scored with a self-reactivity index that is based on amino acid usage at CDR3beta positions 6 and 7. Two-way ANOVA was used for repertoire analyses, and Student t or Mann-Whitney tests were used for flow cytometric analyses. This immuneACCESS table, as held by TCRdb, lists in-frame sequences with V and J called but not all clones. Of the missing ones, under half trace to an unresolved V gene in checked studies; the others have no known cause. From that table come the V and J calls and clone size; the DNA was used to work out D and trimming. The sample table lists 30,000 to 35,000 clones, around 76% of them with a count of one. Together, the top ten hold roughly 3.4% of the sample.

This clone appeared a few times. The antigen it binds to is not known. The record has no base qualities; no much larger clone is one base away. The sample was also linked to a second study, of regulatory T cells. The second study's authors report: For the multiplex PCR, 52 forward TRBV primers and 13 reverse TRBJ primers were used, and amplification bias was corrected with both assay-based and computational methods. Patient repertoires showed restricted unique TRB V-J pairs and skewed V and J gene usage, most marked in regulatory T cells. T-cell receptor beta repertoires of sorted regulatory, conventional CD4+ and CD8+ T cells were compared between CD3G-deficient patients and healthy controls. Ficoll density separation was used to isolate peripheral blood mononuclear cells. Rearranged TRB loci were amplified from genomic DNA by multiplex PCR within the immunoSEQ assay. TRB amplicons were sequenced using an Illumina HiSeq platform. Raw sequences were error-filtered and aligned to reference gene sequences by custom algorithms and were subsequently analyzed with the immunoSEQ online tools. Frequencies of productive and nonproductive TRB rearrangements were assessed among unique sequences as well as among total sequences. Groups were compared by t tests, Mann-Whitney tests or two-way ANOVA performed in Prism software.

The sample taken for sequencing was CD4+ effector T cells sorted from blood. The TCR was taken from a human donor in good health.

At the DNA level, the sequence is TGTGCCAGCAGTCCCAGACAGGGAAGCGGCTACACCTTC. Its translation is CASSPRQGSGYTF. Recombination joined TRBV28 with TRBJ1-2, with 7 bases aligning to TRBD1. The CDR3 spans 13 residues, from the cysteine through the phenylalanine. The retained sequence is limited to the CDR3, 39 bases, with the frame set at the first base. The germline V gene yields MDHEN for CDR1 and SYDVKM for CDR2. Clipping removes 5 bases from V and 8 bases from J, with 8 as the unmatched junction base count.